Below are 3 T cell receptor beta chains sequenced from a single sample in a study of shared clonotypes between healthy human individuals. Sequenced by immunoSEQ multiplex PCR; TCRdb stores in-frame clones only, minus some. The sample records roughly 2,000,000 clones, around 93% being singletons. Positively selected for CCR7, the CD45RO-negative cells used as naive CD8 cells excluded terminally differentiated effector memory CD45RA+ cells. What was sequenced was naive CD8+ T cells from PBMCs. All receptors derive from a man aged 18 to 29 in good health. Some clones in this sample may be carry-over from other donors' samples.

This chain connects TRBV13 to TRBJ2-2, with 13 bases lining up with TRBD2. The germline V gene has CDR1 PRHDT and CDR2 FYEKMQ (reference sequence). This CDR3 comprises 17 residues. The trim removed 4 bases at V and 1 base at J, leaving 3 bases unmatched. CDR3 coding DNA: TGTGCCAGCAGCTCAGGGACTAGCGGGATGAACACCGGGGAGCTGTTTTTT. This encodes CASSSGTSGMNTGELFF. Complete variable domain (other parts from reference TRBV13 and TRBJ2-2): AAGVIQSPRHLIKEKRETATLKCYPIPRHDTVYWYQQGPGQDPQFLISFYEKMQSDKGSIPDRFSAQQFSDYHSELNMSSLELGDSALYFCASSSGTSGMNTGELFFGEGSRLTVL.

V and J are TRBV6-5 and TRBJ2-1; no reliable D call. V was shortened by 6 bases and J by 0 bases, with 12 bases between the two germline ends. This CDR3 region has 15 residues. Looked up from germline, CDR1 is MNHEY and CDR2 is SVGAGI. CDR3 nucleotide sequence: TGTGCCAGCAGACCCGGACGGCTCTCCTACAATGAGCAGTTCTTC. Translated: CASRPGRLSYNEQFF.

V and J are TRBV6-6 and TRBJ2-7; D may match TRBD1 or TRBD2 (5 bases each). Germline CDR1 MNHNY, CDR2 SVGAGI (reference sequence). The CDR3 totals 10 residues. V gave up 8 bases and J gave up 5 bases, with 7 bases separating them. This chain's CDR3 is CASGGHEQYF. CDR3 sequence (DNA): TGTGCCAGCGGGGGACACGAGCAGTACTTC.